What follows describes a single T cell receptor beta chain. This sample stems from a study of cytotoxic CD8 clonotypes in ibrutinib-treated CLL. Method: immunoSEQ multiplex PCR; TCRdb's copy keeps in-frame clones and lacks some. This table has approximately 170,000 clones, approximately 91% appearing once. The clonotype originates from a human donor with chronic lymphocytic leukemia. The sequencing used PBMCs, collected at disease progression, from a patient treated with ibrutinib.

CDR3 amino acids: CASSRLTEHTEAFF. The CDR3 coding sequence is TGTGCCAGCAGCCGCCTTACAGAGCACACTGAAGCTTTCTTT. This chain links TRBV5-6 with TRBJ1-1; no reliable D call. The germline V gene encodes CDR1 SGHDT and CDR2 YYEEEE. This CDR3 contains 14 residues. V was cut by 4 bases and J by 3 bases, with 13 bases left in between.